A selection of T cell receptor beta chains follows, all from one sample in a study of blood T cell repertoires in COVID-19. Repertoires were generated with immunoSEQ multiplex PCR, while TCRdb's copy carries only in-frame clones and drops some. Of a few hundred thousand clones listed, roughly 87% are singletons. The sample comprised peripheral blood. These receptors were taken from a man aged 18 to 30 with active or convalescent COVID-19. Both conserved end residues are part of each CDR3. D genes are given only for firm matches.

j_call: TRBJ2-3
d_call: .
v_call: TRBV9
cdr3_nt: TGTGCCAGCAGCCCCGGGACTCAAGCTGCAGATACGCAGTATTTT
cdr3_aa: CASSPGTQAADTQYF

j_call: TRBJ2-3
d_call: TRBD1
v_call: TRBV4-1
cdr3_nt: TGCGCCAGCATGGGTCCGGGACAGGGGGAGACAGATACGCAGTATTTT
cdr3_aa: CASMGPGQGETDTQYF

j_call: TRBJ2-3
d_call: TRBD2
v_call: TRBV10-1
cdr3_nt: TGCGCCAGCGAGATATCGCCGACTAGCGGGAAGGCAGATACGCAGTATTTT
cdr3_aa: CASEISPTSGKADTQYF

j_call: TRBJ1-6
d_call: .
v_call: TRBV12-2
cdr3_nt: TGTGCAAGTCGCTTGGCTGACAGGGGGCGGTCCTATAATTCACCCCTCCACTTT
cdr3_aa: CASRLADRGRSYNSPLHF

j_call: TRBJ2-7
d_call: .
v_call: TRBV5-1
cdr3_nt: TGCGCCAGCAGCTCCGTGGTGGCGGAATACGAGCAGTACTTC
cdr3_aa: CASSSVVAEYEQYF

j_call: TRBJ1-1
d_call: TRBD1
v_call: TRBV3-1/TRBV3-2
cdr3_nt: TGTGCCAGCAGCAAGGGACAGGACCACACTGAAGCTTTCTTT
cdr3_aa: CASSKGQDHTEAFF

j_call: TRBJ2-1
d_call: TRBD2
v_call: TRBV7-3
cdr3_nt: TGTGCCAGCGGGCTAGCGGGAGGGATGAGTGAGCAGTTCTTC
cdr3_aa: CASGLAGGMSEQFF

j_call: TRBJ1-2
d_call: TRBD1
v_call: TRBV29-1
cdr3_nt: TGCAGCGTTGAAGAAGTTCGGCAGGGGGGTGGCTACACCTTC
cdr3_aa: CSVEEVRQGGGYTF

j_call: TRBJ2-1
d_call: .
v_call: TRBV21-1
cdr3_nt: TGTGCCAGCAGCAAGACTAGCGGGAGGGAAAATGAGCAGTTCTTC
cdr3_aa: CASSKTSGRENEQFF

j_call: TRBJ1-2
d_call: .
v_call: TRBV15
cdr3_nt: TGTGCCACCAGCAGAGATATAAACCCGGGTGGCTACACCTTC
cdr3_aa: CATSRDINPGGYTF

j_call: TRBJ2-1
d_call: TRBD2
v_call: TRBV19
cdr3_nt: TGTGCCAGTAGTATGCTGGGACTAGCGGGAGTATACAATGAGCAGTTCTTC
cdr3_aa: CASSMLGLAGVYNEQFF

j_call: TRBJ2-1
d_call: .
v_call: TRBV7-9
cdr3_nt: TGTGCCAGCAGCCCGAGGGTGGGGAGCTCCTACAATGAGCAGTTCTTC
cdr3_aa: CASSPRVGSSYNEQFF

j_call: TRBJ2-5
d_call: TRBD1
v_call: TRBV7-8
cdr3_nt: TGTGCCAGCAGCTTAGTGGGGAACAGGGGTGAGGGGGAGACCCAGTACTTC
cdr3_aa: CASSLVGNRGEGETQYF

j_call: TRBJ2-1
d_call: TRBD2
v_call: TRBV7-6
cdr3_nt: TGTGCCAGCAGCCGGACTAGCGGGGGGGCGTCCTACAATGAGCAGTTCTTC
cdr3_aa: CASSRTSGGASYNEQFF

j_call: TRBJ2-7
d_call: TRBD2
v_call: TRBV29-1
cdr3_nt: TGCAGCGTGGGGGCTAGCGGGAGGATGCACGAGCAGTACTTC
cdr3_aa: CSVGASGRMHEQYF

j_call: TRBJ2-7
d_call: .
v_call: TRBV2
cdr3_nt: TGTGCCAGCGTCAGATCCTACGAGCAGTACTTC
cdr3_aa: CASVRSYEQYF